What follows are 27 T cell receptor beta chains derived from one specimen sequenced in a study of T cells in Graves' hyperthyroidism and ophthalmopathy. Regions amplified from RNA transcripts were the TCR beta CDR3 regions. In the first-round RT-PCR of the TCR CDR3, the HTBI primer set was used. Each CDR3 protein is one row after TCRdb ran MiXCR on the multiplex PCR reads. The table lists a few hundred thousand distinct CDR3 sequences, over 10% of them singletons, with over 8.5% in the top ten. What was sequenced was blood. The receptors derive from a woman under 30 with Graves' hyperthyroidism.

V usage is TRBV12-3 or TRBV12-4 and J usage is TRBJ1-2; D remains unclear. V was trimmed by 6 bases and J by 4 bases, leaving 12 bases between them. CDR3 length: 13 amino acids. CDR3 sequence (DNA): TGTGCCAGCAGCATTGATAGGAGCTATGGCTACACCTTC. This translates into CASSIDRSYGYTF.

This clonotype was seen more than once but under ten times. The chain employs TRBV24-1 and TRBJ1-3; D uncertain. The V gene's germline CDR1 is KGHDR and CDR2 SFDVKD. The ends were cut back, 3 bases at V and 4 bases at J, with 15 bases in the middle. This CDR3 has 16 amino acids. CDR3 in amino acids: CATSDLNGPAGNTIYF. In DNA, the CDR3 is TGTGCCACCAGTGATCTTAACGGCCCGGCGGGAAACACCATATATTTT.

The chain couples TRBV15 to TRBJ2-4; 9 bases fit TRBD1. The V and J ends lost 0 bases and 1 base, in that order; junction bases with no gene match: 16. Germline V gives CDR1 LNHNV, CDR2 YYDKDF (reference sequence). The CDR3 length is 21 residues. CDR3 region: CATSRDPSGTGSGVAKNIQYF. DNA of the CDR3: TGTGCCACCAGCAGAGACCCGTCCGGGACAGGGTCGGGGGTGGCCAAAAACATTCAGTACTTC.

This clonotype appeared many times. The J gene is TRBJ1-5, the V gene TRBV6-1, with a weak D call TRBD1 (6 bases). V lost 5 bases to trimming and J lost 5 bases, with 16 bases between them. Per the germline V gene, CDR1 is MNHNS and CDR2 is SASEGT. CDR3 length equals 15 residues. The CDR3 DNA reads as TGTGCCAGCAGTATACCCCGGGACATCGATCAGCCCCAGCATTTT. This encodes CASSIPRDIDQPQHF.

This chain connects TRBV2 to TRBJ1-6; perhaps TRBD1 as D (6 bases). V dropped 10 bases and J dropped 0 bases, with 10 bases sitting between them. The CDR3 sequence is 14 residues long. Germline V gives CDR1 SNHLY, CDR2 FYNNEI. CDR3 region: CATGESSYNSPLHF. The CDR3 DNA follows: TGTGCCACAGGGGAGAGCTCCTATAATTCACCCCTCCACTTT.

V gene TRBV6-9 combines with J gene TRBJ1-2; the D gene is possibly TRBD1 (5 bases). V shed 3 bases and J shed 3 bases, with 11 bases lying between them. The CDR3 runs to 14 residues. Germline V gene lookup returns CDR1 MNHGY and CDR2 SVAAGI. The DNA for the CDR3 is TGTGCCAGCAGTTACTGGGGCACCTACTATGGCTACACCTTC. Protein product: CASSYWGTYYGYTF.

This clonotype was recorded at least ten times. The CDR3 DNA reads TGCGCCAGCAGCTTGGCCGAAGAGTCGGGGGGCTATGGCTACACCTTC. Residues: CASSLAEESGGYGYTF. The chain is built from TRBV5-1 and TRBJ1-2; TRBD1 might be the D (5 bases). V was trimmed by 0 bases and J by 4 bases, leaving 16 bases between them. This CDR3 is 16 amino acids long. Germline V gene sequence: CDR1 SGHRS, CDR2 YFSETQ. Full variable domain (outside the CDR3, taken from reference TRBV5-1 and TRBJ1-2): KAGVTQTPRYLIKTRGQQVTLSCSPISGHRSVSWYQQTPGQGLQFLFEYFSETQRNKGNFPGRFSGRQFSNSRSEMNVSTLELGDSALYLCASSLAEESGGYGYTFGSGTRLTVV.

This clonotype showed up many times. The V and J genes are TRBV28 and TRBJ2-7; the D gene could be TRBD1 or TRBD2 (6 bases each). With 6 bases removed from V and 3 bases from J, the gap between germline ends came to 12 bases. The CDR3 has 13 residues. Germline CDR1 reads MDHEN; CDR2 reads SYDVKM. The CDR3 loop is CASSLRGLYEQYF. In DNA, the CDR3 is TGTGCCAGCAGCCTCCGGGGGCTCTACGAGCAGTACTTC. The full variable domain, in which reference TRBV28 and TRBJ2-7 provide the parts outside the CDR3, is DVKVTQSSRYLVKRTGEKVFLECVQDMDHENMFWYRQDPGLGLRLIYFSYDVKMKEKGDIPEGYSVSREKKERFSLILESASTNQTSMYLCASSLRGLYEQYFGPGTRLTVT.

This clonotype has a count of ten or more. CDR3: CASSPGLSGGVDEQYF. The CDR3, as DNA: TGTGCCAGCAGTCCAGGACTCTCGGGGGGCGTGGACGAGCAGTACTTC. The rearrangement links TRBV12-3 or TRBV12-4 to TRBJ2-7; weak D call: TRBD2 (7 bases). V was clipped by 5 bases and J by 5 bases, with 22 bases between them. The CDR3 is 16 residues long.

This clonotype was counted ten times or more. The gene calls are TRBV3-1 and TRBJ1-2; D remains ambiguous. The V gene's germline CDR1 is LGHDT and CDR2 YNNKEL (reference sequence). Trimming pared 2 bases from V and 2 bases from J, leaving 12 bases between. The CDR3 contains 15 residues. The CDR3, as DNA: TGTGCCAGCAGCCAAACTGCAGGAGTGAACTATGGCTACACCTTC. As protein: CASSQTAGVNYGYTF.

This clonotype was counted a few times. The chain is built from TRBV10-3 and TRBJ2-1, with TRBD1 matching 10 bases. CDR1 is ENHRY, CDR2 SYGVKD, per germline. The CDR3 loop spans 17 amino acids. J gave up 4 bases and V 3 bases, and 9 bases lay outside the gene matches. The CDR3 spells CAISDWESGQGYNEQFF. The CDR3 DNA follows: TGTGCCATCAGTGATTGGGAGTCGGGACAGGGGTACAATGAGCAGTTCTTC.

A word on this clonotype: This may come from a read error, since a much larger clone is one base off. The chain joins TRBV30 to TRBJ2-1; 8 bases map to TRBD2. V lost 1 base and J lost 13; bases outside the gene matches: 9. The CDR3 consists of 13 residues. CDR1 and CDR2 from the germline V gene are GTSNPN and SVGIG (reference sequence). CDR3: CAWSGEGWTSQFF. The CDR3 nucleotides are TGTGCCTGGAGTGGGGAGGGTTGGACTAGCCAGTTCTTC.

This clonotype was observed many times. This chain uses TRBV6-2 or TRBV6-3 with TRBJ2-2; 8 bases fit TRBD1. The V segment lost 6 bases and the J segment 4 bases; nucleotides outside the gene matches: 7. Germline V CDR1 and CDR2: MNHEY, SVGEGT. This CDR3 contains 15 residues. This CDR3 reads CASRPTGGITGELFF. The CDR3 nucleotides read TGTGCCAGCAGACCTACAGGGGGGATCACCGGGGAGCTGTTTTTT.

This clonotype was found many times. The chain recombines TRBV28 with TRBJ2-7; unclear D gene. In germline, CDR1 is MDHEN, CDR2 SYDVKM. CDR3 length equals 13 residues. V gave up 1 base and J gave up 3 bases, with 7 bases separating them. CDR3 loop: CASSLSASYEQYF. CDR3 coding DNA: TGTGCCAGCAGTTTATCAGCCAGCTACGAGCAGTACTTC. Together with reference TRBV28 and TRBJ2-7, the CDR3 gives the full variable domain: DVKVTQSSRYLVKRTGEKVFLECVQDMDHENMFWYRQDPGLGLRLIYFSYDVKMKEKGDIPEGYSVSREKKERFSLILESASTNQTSMYLCASSLSASYEQYFGPGTRLTVT.

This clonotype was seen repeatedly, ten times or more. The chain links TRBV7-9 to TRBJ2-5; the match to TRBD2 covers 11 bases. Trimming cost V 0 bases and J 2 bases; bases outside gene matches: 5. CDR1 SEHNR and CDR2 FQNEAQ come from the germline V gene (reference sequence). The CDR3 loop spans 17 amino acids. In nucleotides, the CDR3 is TGTGCCAGCAGCTTAGCGAGGGCTAGCGGGAGGCAAGAGACCCAGTACTTC. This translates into CASSLARASGRQETQYF.

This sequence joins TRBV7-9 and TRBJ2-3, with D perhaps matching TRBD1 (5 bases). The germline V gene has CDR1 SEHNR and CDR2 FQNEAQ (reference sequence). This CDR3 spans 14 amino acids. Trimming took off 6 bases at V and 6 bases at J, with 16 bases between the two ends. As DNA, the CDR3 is TGTGCCAGCAGTCCTATTATTGGGGCGGATACGCAGTATTTT. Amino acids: CASSPIIGADTQYF. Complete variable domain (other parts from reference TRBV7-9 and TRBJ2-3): DTGVSQNPRHKITKRGQNVTFRCDPISEHNRLYWYRQTLGQGPEFLTYFQNEAQLEKSRLLSDRFSAERPKGSFSTLEIQRTEQGDSAMYLCASSPIIGADTQYFGPGTRLTVL.

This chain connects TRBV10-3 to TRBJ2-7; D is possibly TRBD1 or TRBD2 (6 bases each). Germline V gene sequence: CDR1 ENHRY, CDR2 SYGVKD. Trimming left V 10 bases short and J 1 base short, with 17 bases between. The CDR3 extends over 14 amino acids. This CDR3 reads CATSDGGYSYEQYF. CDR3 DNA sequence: TGTGCCACCTCCGACGGGGGCTATTCCTACGAGCAGTACTTC.

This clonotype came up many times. CDR3 protein: CASSRYYGGRDTEAFF. In DNA form, the CDR3 reads TGTGCCAGCAGCCGATATTACGGGGGGCGGGACACTGAAGCTTTCTTT. The rearrangement joins TRBV28 to TRBJ1-1; D possibly corresponds to TRBD1 (6 bases). The CDR3 extends over 16 amino acids. With 6 bases removed from V and 3 bases from J, the gap between germline ends came to 20 bases. The germline V gene has CDR1 MDHEN and CDR2 SYDVKM.

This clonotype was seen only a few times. CDR3: CASSSGGLNQPQHF. CDR3 bases: TGTGCCAGCAGCTCAGGGGGCCTGAATCAGCCCCAGCATTTT. The rearrangement links TRBV7-8 to TRBJ1-5, with 8 bases aligning to TRBD1. CDR3 length equals 14 residues. The germline V gene has CDR1 SGHVS and CDR2 FQNEAQ. J gave up 4 bases and V 4 bases, and 3 bases lay outside the gene matches.

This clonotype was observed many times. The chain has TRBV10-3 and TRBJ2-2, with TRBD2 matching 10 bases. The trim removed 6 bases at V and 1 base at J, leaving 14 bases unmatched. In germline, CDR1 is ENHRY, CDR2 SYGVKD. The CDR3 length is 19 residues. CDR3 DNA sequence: TGTGCCATCAGCGGAGAGTGGGGTAGCGGGGGGAAGAACACCGGGGAGCTGTTTTTT. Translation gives CAISGEWGSGGKNTGELFF.

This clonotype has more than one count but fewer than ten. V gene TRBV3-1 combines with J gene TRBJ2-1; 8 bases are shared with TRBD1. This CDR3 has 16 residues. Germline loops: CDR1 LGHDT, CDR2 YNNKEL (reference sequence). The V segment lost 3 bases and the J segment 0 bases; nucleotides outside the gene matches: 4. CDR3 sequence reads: CASSHNRGNSYNEQFF. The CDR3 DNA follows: TGTGCCAGCAGCCACAACAGGGGGAACTCCTACAATGAGCAGTTCTTC.

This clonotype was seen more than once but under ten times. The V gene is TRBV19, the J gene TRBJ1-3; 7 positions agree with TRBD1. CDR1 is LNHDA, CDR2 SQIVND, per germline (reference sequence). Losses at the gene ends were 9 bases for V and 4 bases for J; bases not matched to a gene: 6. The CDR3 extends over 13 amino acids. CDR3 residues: CASQGGRGNTIYF. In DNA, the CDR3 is TGTGCCAGCCAGGGGGGACGCGGAAACACCATATATTTT.

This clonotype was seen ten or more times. CDR3 sequence reads: CASSLLVRPQYF. CDR3 in DNA: TGTGCCAGCAGCTTACTAGTTAGGCCGCAGTATTTT. The chain combines TRBV7-2 with TRBJ2-3; D call uncertain. The CDR3 consists of 12 residues. With 2 bases removed from V and 10 bases from J, the gap between germline ends came to 10 bases. Germline lookup yields CDR1 SGHTA and CDR2 FQGNSA. The full variable domain, in which reference TRBV7-2 and TRBJ2-3 provide the parts outside the CDR3, is GAGVSQSPSNKVTEKGKDVELRCDPISGHTALYWYRQSLGQGLEFLIYFQGNSAPDKSGLPSDRFSAERTGGSVSTLTIQRTQQEDSAVYLCASSLLVRPQYFGPGTRLTVL.

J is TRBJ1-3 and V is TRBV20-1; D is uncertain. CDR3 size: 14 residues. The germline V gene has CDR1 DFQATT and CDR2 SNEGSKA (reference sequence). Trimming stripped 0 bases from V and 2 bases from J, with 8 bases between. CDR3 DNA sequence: TGCAGTGCTAGAGAGACTGTCGCTGGAAACACCATATATTTT. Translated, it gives CSARETVAGNTIYF.

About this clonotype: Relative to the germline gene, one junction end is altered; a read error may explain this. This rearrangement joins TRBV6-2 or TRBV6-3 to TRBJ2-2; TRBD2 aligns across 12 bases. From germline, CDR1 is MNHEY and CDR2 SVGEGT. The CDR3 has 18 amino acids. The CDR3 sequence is CASSYDTSGGPNTGELLF. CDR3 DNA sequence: TGTGCCAGCAGTTACGATACTAGCGGGGGGCCGAACACCGGGGAGCTGCTTTTT.

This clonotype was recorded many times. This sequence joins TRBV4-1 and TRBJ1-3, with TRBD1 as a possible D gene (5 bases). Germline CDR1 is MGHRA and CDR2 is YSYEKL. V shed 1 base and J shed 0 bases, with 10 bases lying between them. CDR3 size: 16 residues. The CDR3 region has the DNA TGCGCCAGCAGCCAAGTAGGCAGGGACTCTGGAAACACCATATATTTT. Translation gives CASSQVGRDSGNTIYF.

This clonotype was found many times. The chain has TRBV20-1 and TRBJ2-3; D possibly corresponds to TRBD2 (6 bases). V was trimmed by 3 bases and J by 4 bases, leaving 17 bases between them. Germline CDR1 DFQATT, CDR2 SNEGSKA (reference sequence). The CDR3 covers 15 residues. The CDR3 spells CSASLAQGGPDTQYF. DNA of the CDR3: TGCAGTGCTAGCCTGGCCCAAGGAGGGCCAGATACGCAGTATTTT.